This T cell receptor beta chain was captured in a study of regulatory and conventional T cells in RAG deficiency (dated by TCRdb to 2016 to 2017). With respect to the entire study: To compare the diversity and composition of the repertoires of Treg, conventional CD4+ and CD8+ T cells between RAG-deficient patients and healthy controls, the study applied high-throughput TCR beta sequencing. Study-wide findings and limitations: For some subjects, some analyses of T-cell subsets were not performed. Unique TCR beta sequences from Treg cells were roughly 100-fold fewer in Omenn syndrome and CID/AS patients than controls, versus about 10-fold for other subsets. Sorted CD25-high CD127-low cells from Omenn syndrome patients may represent peripherally activated cells rather than bona fide Treg cells. Markedly lower Shannon entropy and higher Simpson indices were observed in RAG-deficient patients than in control T-cell subpopulations. All patient T-cell subsets had shorter CDR3 lengths; Omenn syndrome patients showed >75% Treg-Tconv repertoire overlap at nucleotide and amino acid level.

V gives up 5 bases and J gives up 0 bases, and the segment between their germline ends measures 7 bases. The CDR3 contains 14 residues, cysteine and phenylalanine counted. Only the CDR3 portion is preserved as DNA: 42 bases, with reading frame beginning at the first base. The germline V gene gives CDR1 as SGHTA and CDR2 as FQGNSA. As regards this clone: Its target antigen remains unknown. No qualities accompany the bases; no much larger clone lies one base away.

Library creation used the immunoSEQ multiplex PCR assay. Rearranged TCR beta chain products were amplified from genomic DNA of sorted T-cell subsets and sequenced. The published analysis was carried out like this. Repertoire diversity of productive TCR beta rearrangements was quantified using Shannon entropy and Simpson indices. To assess clonal expansion, the frequencies of the 100 most abundant productive TCR beta clonotypes were added up as a share of total reads. The TRB repertoires were scored with a self-reactivity index built on which amino acids appear at CDR3beta positions 6 and 7. Two-way ANOVA was applied to the repertoire analyses, whereas Student t or Mann-Whitney tests were applied to the flow cytometric analyses. TCRdb holds this immuneACCESS table with in-frame rearrangements only. Some clones are missing; in checked studies, unresolved V genes explain under half, and the rest has no known cause. That table gives V, J and clone size, and the DNA gave D and trimming. The sample table holds about 34,000 clones, of which about three quarters were seen once. The ten largest clones represent around 3.4% of the sample.

Conventional CD4+ T cells were purified from blood as CD25-low CD127-high cells before genomic DNA extraction. Eight or nine healthy control donors served as the comparison group for repertoire analyses. These data were likewise used in another study, on regulatory T cells. The second source states: For the multiplex PCR, 52 forward TRBV primers and 13 reverse TRBJ primers were used, and amplification bias was corrected with both assay-based and computational methods. Repertoires from patients had restricted unique TRB V-J pairs and skewed V and J gene usage, with the strongest effect in regulatory T cells. The study compared T-cell receptor beta repertoires of sorted regulatory, conventional CD4+ and CD8+ T cells between CD3G-deficient patients and healthy controls. Peripheral blood mononuclear cells were isolated by Ficoll density separation. Rearranged TRB loci were amplified from genomic DNA by multiplex PCR within the immunoSEQ assay. An Illumina HiSeq platform was used to sequence the TRB amplicons. Custom algorithms error-filtered the raw sequences and aligned the raw sequences to reference gene sequences, after which the immunoSEQ online tools were used for analysis. Frequencies of productive and nonproductive TRB rearrangements were assessed among unique sequences as well as among total sequences. Prism software was used to run t tests, Mann-Whitney tests or two-way ANOVA for comparisons between groups.

This receptor was obtained from a human donor in good health. The sample was CD4+ effector T cells sorted from blood. The chain links TRBV7-2 with TRBJ1-4; the D gene is possibly TRBD1, with 6 bases matching. The CDR3 sequence is CASSRQATNEKLFF. The nucleotide sequence reads as follows: TGTGCCAGCAGCCGACAGGCAACTAATGAAAAACTGTTTTTT.